This TCR beta chain was recorded in a study of cytomegalovirus exposure and HLA in healthy donors. Worth noting for this clone: No antigen is known for it.

Overall study findings and caveats: In a later analysis, TCR beta V- and J-gene trimming showed a link to a missense DCLRE1C variant. The authors later found most CMV-associated TCR beta chains appeared HLA-restricted. An apparent linkage of common viral pathogens to several of the most significant clusters emerged in a later analysis.

Researchers ran the PCR with 60 Vbeta and 13 Jbeta primers. In the source study's methods: Unique TCR beta chains totaled about 73 million in a later count, with roughly 10 million of them shared. TCRdb keeps only in-frame clones here, not all; method: immunoSEQ multiplex PCR. That table supplies the V and J calls and clone size; D and trimming were determined from the DNA. Among 150,000 to 200,000 clones listed, roughly 80% were seen once. This CDR3 has 15 residues. Germline loops: CDR1 MNHEY, CDR2 SVGAGI. J gave up 8 bases and V 4 bases, and 5 bases lay outside the gene matches. Sequencing was carried out using PBMCs. This TCR was recovered from a man aged 50 or older in good health and CMV-seropositive. The chain employs TRBV6-5 and TRBJ1-6; 10 nucleotides line up with TRBD1. CDR3 region: CASSLGQGVDSPLHF. CDR3 nucleotide sequence: TGTGCCAGCAGTTTAGGACAGGGGGTGGATTCACCCCTCCACTTT.